The clone carrying this TCR beta chain was detected only once. Its antigen is currently unknown. Libraries were prepared by immunoSEQ multiplex PCR; TCRdb keeps only in-frame clonotypes and omits some of them. The sample includes about 33,000 clones, 90% to 95% seen only once; the top ten take roughly 26%. The sample is drawn from a study of T cell clones after liver transplantation. Whole-study findings and limits: A significant post-transplant drop in circulating graft-donor-reactive CD4 TCRbeta sequences occurred in most of the 8 subjects.

Per the germline V gene, CDR1 is WNHNN and CDR2 is SYGVQD (reference sequence). The CDR3 sequence is 14 residues long. Trimming shortened V by 0 bases and J by 6 bases, and 9 bases separated the two germline ends. This TCR derives from a human patient who received a liver transplant. These T cells may partly come from the graft donor. Sequences were derived from CD8+ T cells from blood, sampled 12 months after liver transplant. The chain is built from TRBV10-1 and TRBJ2-1; no reliable D call. As DNA, the CDR3 is TGCGCCAGCAGTGAGTCAGTAATTGGCAATGAGCAGTTCTTC. Protein product: CASSESVIGNEQFF.